Reported below is one TCR beta chain. The target antigen is unknown. Cells sorted by CD45RO/CCR7/CD25/CD127/CD95/CD27 comprised CD4+ naive, central memory, regulatory and stem cell-like memory cells. J lost 7 bases, V lost 2 bases, and 8 bases had no gene match. The CDR3 runs to 16 residues. Germline V gene data show CDR1 as SGHTA and CDR2 as FQGNSA. The sample is drawn from a study of beta chain features in type 1 diabetes. Overall study results and limits: These data did not resolve whether HLA type affects TCRB rearrangement. Reads derived from cDNA could over-represent cells showing high TCR expression. TCRB CDR3 length was moderately but significantly reduced in all four CD4+ subsets of Type 1 diabetes patients.

Sequencing targeted expressed TCRB transcripts, as all isolated RNA had been reverse transcribed. About 3.6 million reads on average were seen across naive, central memory and regulatory T cell samples. Some clones are missing from TCRdb's copy, which holds only in-frame ones; the method was immunoSEQ multiplex PCR. Seen here are more than 95,000 clones, 25% to 35% observed once, and the top ten hold roughly 0.5%. The chain is built from TRBV7-2 and TRBJ2-1, with 10 bases identical to TRBD2. Sequenced material: central memory CD4+ T cells from blood. The sequence derives from a woman under 30 with type 1 diabetes. Here the CDR3 reads CASSLLGTSVGNEQFF. The CDR3 bases are TGTGCCAGCAGCTTATTGGGGACTAGCGTGGGGAATGAGCAGTTCTTC.